Presented here are 32 T cell receptor beta chains from one specimen sequenced in a study of blood T cells in healthy people across ages. The second PCR ran about 7 to 12 cycles with a sample-barcoded 5' primer and J-beta primers. TCRdb ran MiXCR on the 5' RACE reads and lists one entry per CDR3 protein. This table holds 1.4 million or so distinct CDR3 sequences, approximately 39% found once. The sequencing sample was made of blood. The receptors derive from a woman in her late teens or twenties in good health.

This clonotype was detected only a few times. The DNA for the CDR3 is TGTGCCAGCAGTTCCCCGGGACGGAATGAAAAACTGTTTTTT. Protein: CASSSPGRNEKLFF. The chain is built from TRBV6-5 and TRBJ1-4; a possible D gene is TRBD1 (5 bases). CDR1 and CDR2 from the germline V gene are MNHEY and SVGAGI. The V end lost 4 bases, the J end lost 5 bases, and 11 bases lay between the germline ends. This CDR3 contains 14 residues.

This chain joins TRBV6-6 and TRBJ2-1; TRBD2 might be the D (7 bases). With 3 bases removed from V and 8 bases from J, the gap between germline ends came to 17 bases. Germline-derived CDR1 and CDR2 are MNHNY and SVGAGI (reference sequence). The CDR3 is made up of 15 amino acids. As DNA, the CDR3 is TGTGCCAGCAGTTATGGGGGGCGGGAGTGGGATGAGCAGTTCTTC. The encoded protein is CASSYGGREWDEQFF.

The chain combines TRBV7-2 with TRBJ2-1; 10 bases match TRBD2. Germline loops: CDR1 SGHTA, CDR2 FQGNSA. J gave up 3 bases and V 3 bases, and 2 bases lay outside the gene matches. The CDR3 has 15 residues. The CDR3 DNA follows: TGTGCCAGCAGCTTTTGGACTAGCGGCTACAATGAGCAGTTCTTC. Translated: CASSFWTSGYNEQFF.

The chain links TRBV5-4 to TRBJ2-1; maybe TRBD2 (6 bases). This CDR3 region has 14 residues. Trimming shortened V by 4 bases and J by 5 bases, and 13 bases separated the two germline ends. Germline V gene lookup returns CDR1 SGHNT and CDR2 YYREEE (reference sequence). Written as DNA, the CDR3 is TGTGCCAGCAGCCTCGTTGCTAGCGACAATGAGCAGTTCTTC. It specifies CASSLVASDNEQFF.

V and J are TRBV20-1 and TRBJ1-2; D may be TRBD1 (5 bases). Germline V CDR1 and CDR2: DFQATT, SNEGSKA (reference sequence). V was trimmed by 5 bases and J by 3 bases, leaving 16 bases between them. CDR3 size: 14 residues. The CDR3 bases are TGCAGTGCTTTCGGGACGGAATGGTACTATGGCTACACCTTC. Translation: CSAFGTEWYYGYTF.

This clonotype was found a few times. This chain connects TRBV12-3 or TRBV12-4 to TRBJ1-5; 8 bases fit TRBD1. This CDR3 region has 14 residues. J gave up 2 bases and V 9 bases, and 6 bases lay outside the gene matches. Here the CDR3 DNA reads TGTGCCAGTGGACAGGGAAGGGGCAATCAGCCCCAGCATTTT. It translates to CASGQGRGNQPQHF.

The table lists this clonotype with many counts. This chain connects TRBV7-6 to TRBJ2-3; TRBD1 is a possible D gene (6 bases). The germline CDR1 and CDR2 sequences are SGHVS and FNYEAQ. Deletions cut 4 bases from V and 0 bases from J, with 11 bases between. The CDR3 spans 15 residues. CDR3 protein: CASSSQGSSTDTQYF. CDR3 sequence (DNA): TGTGCCAGCAGCTCCCAGGGGTCTAGCACAGATACGCAGTATTTT.

This clonotype was found a few times. The chain links TRBV7-2 to TRBJ2-1; D gene unclear. This CDR3 has 13 amino acids. CDR1 SGHTA and CDR2 FQGNSA come from the germline V gene. Trimming removed 5 bases from V and 3 bases from J, with 8 bases in between. As DNA, the CDR3 is TGTGCCAGCAGCCCTCTTAACTACAATGAGCAGTTCTTC. This sequence encodes CASSPLNYNEQFF.

This rearrangement joins TRBV20-1 to TRBJ1-1; possibly TRBD1 for D (6 bases). CDR1 DFQATT and CDR2 SNEGSKA come from the germline V gene (reference sequence). The CDR3 consists of 11 residues. The V gene lost 4 bases and the J gene lost 9 bases, with 12 bases spanning the gap. CDR3 DNA: TGCAGTGCTACGGACAGATCGCAAGCTTTCTTT. This gives the protein CSATDRSQAFF.

The CDR3 sequence is CAGGYGYTF. The CDR3 DNA follows: TGTGCTGGGGGGTATGGCTACACCTTC. The chain carries TRBV15 and TRBJ1-2, with D perhaps matching TRBD1 (5 bases). Germline V gives CDR1 LNHNV, CDR2 YYDKDF (reference sequence). This CDR3 spans 9 amino acids. Drawing the rest from reference TRBV15 and TRBJ1-2, the complete variable domain is DAMVIQNPRYQVTQFGKPVTLSCSQTLNHNVMYWYQQKSSQAPKLLFHYYDKDFNNEADTPDNFQSRRPNTSFCFLDIRSPGLGDTAMYLCAGGYGYTFGSGTRLTVV.

The chain carries TRBV20-1 and TRBJ2-3, with 9 bases fitting TRBD1. The ends lost 5 bases at V and 5 bases at J; junction bases unmatched: 8. This CDR3 comprises 14 residues. Germline assignment: CDR1 DFQATT and CDR2 SNEGSKA (reference sequence). In DNA form, the CDR3 reads TGCAGTGCTTATACAGGGGGCCAGGGAGATACGCAGTATTTT. Residues: CSAYTGGQGDTQYF.

Points on this clonotype: One junction end disagrees with the germline gene, perhaps due to a read error. This chain connects TRBV12-3 or TRBV12-4 to TRBJ2-2; the D is unclear. CDR3 size: 12 residues. The CDR3 protein is CASSLGVGELFF. The CDR3 bases are TGTGCCAGCAGCTTAGGTGTGGGGGAGCTGTTTTTT.

The rearrangement joins TRBV7-6 to TRBJ1-6; D gene ambiguous. Trimming left V 1 base short and J 10 bases short, with 17 bases between. CDR1 is SGHVS, CDR2 FNYEAQ, per germline. The CDR3 spans 16 residues. The CDR3 nucleotides are TGTGCCAGCAGCTTAGAAGTAGGGCGGATACACTCACCCCTCCACTTT. Its translation: CASSLEVGRIHSPLHF.

The chain couples TRBV12-3 or TRBV12-4 to TRBJ1-2; D call uncertain. This CDR3 has 16 residues. The V end was cut by 1 base, the J end by 9 bases, with 21 bases between. CDR3 sequence (DNA): TGTGCCAGCAGTTTAGGAGTGGAGCGGAGCCCTATGAGCTACACCTTC. Translated: CASSLGVERSPMSYTF.

This clonotype is a singleton in its sample. A much larger clone lies a single base off, so this may be a read error. The gene calls are TRBV27 and TRBJ2-7; the match to TRBD1 covers 10 bases. Germline values: CDR1 MNHEY, CDR2 SMNVEV (reference sequence). The CDR3 contains 14 residues. Trimming at V came to 5 bases and at J to 5 bases, leaving 6 bases not matched to a gene. CDR3 protein: CASSPGTGADEQYF. In nucleotides, the CDR3 is TGTGCCAGCAGTCCCGGGACAGGGGCCGACGAGCAGTACTTC.

This clonotype was picked up a small number of times. The chain has TRBV27 and TRBJ2-1; 16 bases fit TRBD2. Germline CDR1 MNHEY, CDR2 SMNVEV (reference sequence). The CDR3 runs to 16 residues. The trim removed 3 bases at V and 8 bases at J, leaving 4 bases unmatched. The CDR3 protein is CASSFRGTSGGDEQFF. CDR3 coding DNA: TGTGCCAGCAGTTTCCGAGGGACTAGCGGGGGGGATGAGCAGTTCTTC.

This clonotype was picked up a small number of times. The chain recombines TRBV7-9 with TRBJ1-2; D might be TRBD1 (6 bases). The CDR3 covers 17 residues. Germline CDR1 SEHNR, CDR2 FQNEAQ (reference sequence). V dropped 0 bases and J dropped 5 bases, with 19 bases sitting between them. CDR3 in amino acids: CASSLAGGAPPRYGYTF. The DNA for the CDR3 is TGTGCCAGCAGCTTAGCTGGGGGGGCCCCACCAAGATATGGCTACACCTTC.

This clonotype appeared many times. CDR3 residues: CASSPSRDMIVYEQYF. The CDR3 nucleotides read TGCGCCAGCAGCCCAAGCCGGGACATGATTGTCTACGAGCAGTACTTC. This rearrangement joins TRBV5-1 to TRBJ2-7; D possibly corresponds to TRBD1 (6 bases). Germline values: CDR1 SGHRS, CDR2 YFSETQ. Deletions cut 4 bases from V and 3 bases from J, with 20 bases between. CDR3 length equals 16 residues.

This clonotype turned up a few times. This chain connects TRBV6-1 to TRBJ2-1, with 7 bases identical to TRBD2. V was pared by 5 bases and J by 0 bases, with 7 bases of the junction left unmatched. The CDR3 loop spans 16 amino acids. Germline values: CDR1 MNHNS, CDR2 SASEGT. CDR3 sequence reads: CASSFPSGDSYNEQFF. The CDR3 DNA reads as TGTGCCAGCAGTTTTCCGAGCGGGGACTCCTACAATGAGCAGTTCTTC.

With respect to this clonotype: At one end, the junction sequence differs from germline, possibly due to a read error. This sequence joins TRBV4-1 and TRBJ1-2, with 10 positions matching TRBD1. Germline V gene lookup returns CDR1 MGHRA and CDR2 YSYEKL. This CDR3 comprises 15 residues. CDR3: CASSQEDRGNCGYTF. The CDR3 nucleotides are TGCGCCAGCAGCCAAGAGGACAGGGGGAACTGTGGCTACACCTTC.

This clonotype was observed a few times. The chain joins TRBV4-2 to TRBJ2-7; 7 bases match TRBD1. Germline-derived CDR1 and CDR2 are LGHNA and YNFKEQ. After removal of 1 base from V and 1 base from J, the junction contained 4 bases not matched to a gene. The CDR3 runs 15 residues. In DNA form, the CDR3 reads TGTGCCAGCAGCCAAGGGGACAGTTCATCCTACGAGCAGTACTTC. This sequence encodes CASSQGDSSSYEQYF.

The rearrangement joins TRBV19 to TRBJ1-5, with D tentatively TRBD1 (5 bases). With 6 bases removed from V and 0 bases from J, the gap between germline ends came to 12 bases. Per the germline V gene, CDR1 is LNHDA and CDR2 is SQIVND (reference sequence). The CDR3 loop spans 15 amino acids. CDR3 sequence (DNA): TGTGCCAGTAGCGCCAGGGAGAATAGCAATCAGCCCCAGCATTTT. Translation gives CASSARENSNQPQHF.

A few counts support this clonotype. The chain carries TRBV6-4 and TRBJ2-1; 7 bases are shared with TRBD2. Germline V gene lookup returns CDR1 MRHNA and CDR2 SNTAGT. This CDR3 region has 15 residues. V lost 6 bases and J lost 6; bases outside the gene matches: 11. The CDR3 loop reads CASSHGLASGNEQFF. CDR3 coding DNA: TGTGCCAGCAGCCATGGGCTGGCTAGCGGCAATGAGCAGTTCTTC.

The chain joins TRBV20-1 to TRBJ1-1; D unclear. The germline CDR1 and CDR2 sequences are DFQATT and SNEGSKA (reference sequence). This CDR3 is 14 amino acids long. Deletions cut 4 bases from V and 1 base from J, with 13 bases between. As DNA, the CDR3 is TGCAGTGCTACCCGGGGAGCGGCGAACACTGAAGCTTTCTTT. This sequence encodes CSATRGAANTEAFF.

The V call is TRBV29-1, the J call TRBJ2-3; TRBD2 matches at 8 bases. The germline V gene has CDR1 SQVTM and CDR2 ANQGSEA. V lost 3 bases, J lost 3 bases, and 5 bases stayed unmatched. The CDR3 contains 14 residues. CDR3 in amino acids: CSVELVAGTDTQYF. The CDR3 nucleotides read TGCAGCGTTGAGTTGGTAGCGGGGACAGATACGCAGTATTTT.

The J gene is TRBJ2-7, the V gene TRBV7-9, with TRBD2 matching over 11 bases. CDR3 length: 17 amino acids. Losses at the gene ends were 6 bases for V and 0 bases for J; bases not matched to a gene: 10. Germline V CDR1 and CDR2: SEHNR, FQNEAQ (reference sequence). The CDR3, as DNA: TGTGCCAGCAGTTTCGGGCTAGCGGGAGGACGCTCCTACGAGCAGTACTTC. It codes for CASSFGLAGGRSYEQYF.

V gene TRBV6-5 combines with J gene TRBJ2-3, with a tentative D call TRBD1 (7 bases). Between the trimmed V and J ends, which lost 3 bases and 3 bases, there was a span of 16 bases. Germline V gene lookup returns CDR1 MNHEY and CDR2 SVGAGI. This CDR3 region has 16 residues. The CDR3 region is CASSYGGGTLTDTQYF. As DNA, the CDR3 is TGTGCCAGCAGTTATGGAGGGGGCACTCTTACAGATACGCAGTATTTT.

The chain recombines TRBV9 with TRBJ1-1, with 7 positions matching TRBD1. The ends lost 4 bases at V and 11 bases at J; junction bases unmatched: 20. Germline V gene lookup returns CDR1 SGDLS and CDR2 YYNGEE. The CDR3 is made up of 16 amino acids. The chain's CDR3 is CASSPRDRSWLQGAFF. CDR3 nucleotide sequence: TGTGCCAGCAGCCCTAGAGACAGGTCATGGTTACAGGGGGCTTTCTTT.

This clonotype was found a few times. The V call is TRBV10-3, the J call TRBJ2-3; no definite D call. The CDR3 consists of 12 residues. Per the germline V gene, CDR1 is ENHRY and CDR2 is SYGVKD. V lost 0 bases, J lost 6 bases, and 4 bases lay in between. CDR3 bases: TGTGCCATCAGTGAGTCAGAGGATACGCAGTATTTT. Translated, it gives CAISESEDTQYF.

The rearrangement links TRBV7-2 to TRBJ2-1; 7 bases are a match to TRBD1. With 5 bases clipped from V and 2 bases from J, the junction kept 6 bases outside the gene matches. The V gene's germline CDR1 is SGHTA and CDR2 FQGNSA. The CDR3 is 15 residues long. The CDR3, as DNA: TGTGCCAGCAGCATTCGGGACAGTCCCTACAATGAGCAGTTCTTC. The encoded protein is CASSIRDSPYNEQFF.

The chain combines TRBV7-2 with TRBJ2-7; TRBD1 might be the D (6 bases). The CDR3 runs 13 residues. Per germline, CDR1 SGHTA and CDR2 FQGNSA. Trimming left V 4 bases short and J 7 bases short, with 14 bases between. The CDR3: CASSSSGVGEQYF. The CDR3 nucleotides read TGTGCCAGCAGCTCCTCAGGGGTCGGGGAGCAGTACTTC.

The chain recombines TRBV12-3 or TRBV12-4 with TRBJ2-5; no clear D gene. Trimming shortened V by 1 base and J by 1 base, and 13 bases separated the two germline ends. This CDR3 is built from 16 residues. CDR3: CASSLGPSVLQETQYF. CDR3 sequence (DNA): TGTGCCAGCAGTTTAGGGCCGTCGGTCCTCCAAGAGACCCAGTACTTC.